The 9 T cell receptor beta chains listed next were all sequenced from one sample in a study of cytomegalovirus exposure and HLA in healthy donors (dated by TCRdb to the late 2010s). The method behind the library was the immunoSEQ multiplex PCR assay. A mixture of 60 forward primers for TCR Vbeta segments and 13 reverse primers for TCR Jbeta segments was used in the multiplex PCR. TCRdb carries this immuneACCESS record with in-frame sequences only. Its versions omit some clonotypes, under half of them owing to an unresolved V gene in the studies checked, with the rest unexplained. This sample holds fewer than 250,000 clones; approximately 80% were observed only once. The ten largest clones represent about 3% of the sample. Source material: PBMCs. The receptor set was obtained from a man aged 25-45 years in good health and CMV-seronegative.

This clone was detected only once. The rearrangement links TRBV10-3 to TRBJ2-5; TRBD1 is a possible D gene (5 bases). The germline V gene has CDR1 ENHRY and CDR2 SYGVKD. The V end was cut by 2 bases, the J end by 7 bases, with 11 bases between. CDR3 length equals 13 residues. The CDR3 DNA sequence: TGTGCCATCAGTGAGACAGGCCCCGGGACCCAGTACTTC. Protein product: CAISETGPGTQYF.

The chain has TRBV6-5 and TRBJ2-7, with TRBD2 as a possible D gene (5 bases). The V end lost 2 bases, the J end lost 2 bases, and 10 bases lay between the germline ends. This CDR3 region has 14 residues. Germline-derived CDR1 and CDR2 are MNHEY and SVGAGI. CDR3 protein: CASSYTEGAYEQYF. CDR3 nucleotides: TGTGCCAGCAGTTACACAGAGGGCGCCTACGAGCAGTACTTC.

The J gene is TRBJ1-1, the V gene TRBV19, with D possibly TRBD1 on 5 matching bases. Per germline, CDR1 LNHDA and CDR2 SQIVND (reference sequence). The germline V and J ends were trimmed by 3 bases and 3 bases, with 11 bases remaining between them. This CDR3 region has 14 residues. The CDR3 nucleotides read TGTGCCAGTAGTATCGCGACAGATTACACTGAAGCTTTCTTT. Translating it yields CASSIATDYTEAFF.

The rearrangement uses TRBV2 and TRBJ2-7, with 7 bases lining up with TRBD2. The CDR3 length is 13 residues. V shed 6 bases, J shed 4 bases, and the junction held 6 bases outside the gene matches. Germline V lookup: CDR1 SNHLY, CDR2 FYNNEI. Written as DNA, the CDR3 is TGTGCCAGCAGATCGGGGAGGGATTACGAGCAGTACTTC. Its translation: CASRSGRDYEQYF.

The chain recombines TRBV2 with TRBJ1-2; TRBD1 agrees at 7 bases. Germline V gives CDR1 SNHLY, CDR2 FYNNEI. The CDR3 totals 15 residues. Unmatched junction bases numbered 9, after V lost 4 bases and J lost 4 bases. The DNA for the CDR3 is TGTGCCAGCAGTGGCGGACAGGCCTCTATCTATGGCTACACCTTC. This codes for CASSGGQASIYGYTF.

The genes are TRBV4-2 and TRBJ2-5; TRBD2 is a possible D gene (5 bases). Germline V gene sequence: CDR1 LGHNA, CDR2 YNFKEQ. V was trimmed by 0 bases and J by 4 bases, leaving 21 bases between them. The CDR3 consists of 18 residues. DNA for the CDR3: TGTGCCAGCAGCCAAGATCTTAGGAGCCCCAGAGAGGGAGAGACCCAGTACTTC. Protein product: CASSQDLRSPREGETQYF.

J is TRBJ1-3 and V is TRBV6-5, with a tentative D call TRBD1 (5 bases). V dropped 6 bases and J dropped 4 bases, with 13 bases sitting between them. The germline CDR1 and CDR2 sequences are MNHEY and SVGAGI. This CDR3 has 14 residues. The CDR3 nucleotides read TGTGCCAGCAGGGGGCGGGGGATAGGAAACACCATATATTTT. Protein sequence: CASRGRGIGNTIYF.

This clone was observed a single time. The chain couples TRBV27 to TRBJ2-7; TRBD1 aligns across 7 bases. The germline CDR1 and CDR2 sequences are MNHEY and SMNVEV (reference sequence). The CDR3 has 14 residues. The trim removed 8 bases at V and 1 base at J, leaving 8 bases unmatched. The CDR3 DNA is TGTGCCAGCTCTATAGACAGGGATTCCTACGAGCAGTACTTC. Its protein product is CASSIDRDSYEQYF.

The V call is TRBV28, the J call TRBJ1-3, with D possibly TRBD1 on 5 matching bases. This CDR3 region has 15 residues. Germline V CDR1 and CDR2: MDHEN, SYDVKM. V shed 5 bases and J shed 4 bases, with 15 bases lying between them. CDR3 coding DNA: TGTGCCAGCAGTCTCCTTCGGGGGTCAGGAAACACCATATATTTT. This codes for CASSLLRGSGNTIYF.